The sequence of this TCR beta chain was determined in a study of vaccination and CD4 T cells after COVID-19. Study-wide results and caveats: In convalescent patients, 304 of 307 vaccine-specific clones were mono-reactive for SARS-CoV-2 spike. Post-vaccination reactive clonotypes (median roughly 40) did not differ significantly from post-infection (about 20). It was observed that, in convalescent patients, a median approximately 86% of reactive clones arose only post-vaccination.

This clonotype has more than one count but fewer than ten. Its matching antigen is unknown. Treatment given: roughly 10-day PBMC culture with coronavirus spike peptide pools or control peptides (ViraFEST assay). Germline CDR1 and CDR2: MNHEY and SVGEGT. J lost 4 bases, V lost 9 bases, and 8 bases had no gene match. This CDR3 comprises 15 residues. Cultured CD4+ T cell DNA underwent sequencing with the Oncomine TCR Beta short-read assay. The template was genomic DNA from cultured CD4+ T cells. TCRdb itself ran the PCR reads through MiXCR, one entry per CDR3 protein. Here the sample spans 15,000 to 20,000 distinct CDR3 sequences, approximately 53% being singletons.

The sequencing used CD4+ T cells from blood, cultured in vitro, collected before SARS-CoV-2 vaccination. The source is a human donor who had recovered from COVID-19. This chain links TRBV6-2 or TRBV6-3 with TRBJ2-3; TRBD2 agrees at 12 bases. The CDR3 nucleotides are TGTGCCAGTAGACTAGCGGGAGTAGGGTCAGATACGCAGTATTTT. It codes for CASRLAGVGSDTQYF.